This T cell receptor beta chain was sequenced in a study of CD8+ T cells in alopecia areata. The study's findings and limits: Higher clonality than in normal scalp was seen in lesional scalp, especially alopecia totalis/universalis. Patients showed less clear TCR sequence sharing than mice, possibly partly because of HLA diversity. Scalp samples also yield sequences from resident alphabeta T cells of normal skin.

cDNA reverse transcribed from extracted RNA served as the sequencing template. The assay was immunoSEQ multiplex PCR, and TCRdb's table has in-frame clones only and misses some. The sample has around 97,000 clones; roughly half are singletons. Looked up from germline, CDR1 is DFQATT and CDR2 is SNEGSKA (reference sequence). Trimming pared 4 bases from V and 6 bases from J, leaving 9 bases between. CDR3 size: 11 residues. In the case of this clone: Its antigen is undetermined.

The TCR comes from a human donor in good health. The sequenced sample consisted of CD4+ T cells sorted from blood. The chain employs TRBV20-1 and TRBJ1-2; D unresolved. The CDR3 loop is CSAMNGNGYTF. DNA of the CDR3: TGCAGTGCTATGAACGGGAATGGCTACACCTTC.